This TCR beta chain was observed in a study of OX40 agonist ivuxolimab in advanced cancers. The germline V and J ends were trimmed by 5 bases and 2 bases, with 16 bases remaining between them. Germline lookup yields CDR1 SGHDT and CDR2 YYEEEE. The CDR3 totals 15 residues. Profiling relied on immunoSEQ multiplex PCR, and the TCRdb table lists in-frame clones only, not all of them. The sample includes 60,000 to 80,000 clones, roughly 78% of them seen just once. The clonotype originates from an adult with an advanced solid tumor such as melanoma, head and neck, liver or kidney cancer. The sequencing used CD4+ or CD8+ T cells sorted from blood, collected in a trial of the OX40 agonist ivuxolimab. V usage is TRBV5-6 and J usage is TRBJ1-2; TRBD1 might be the D (5 bases). The CDR3 region is CASRDARGANYGYTF. The CDR3 DNA follows: TGTGCCAGCAGGGACGCGAGGGGCGCAAACTATGGCTACACCTTC.